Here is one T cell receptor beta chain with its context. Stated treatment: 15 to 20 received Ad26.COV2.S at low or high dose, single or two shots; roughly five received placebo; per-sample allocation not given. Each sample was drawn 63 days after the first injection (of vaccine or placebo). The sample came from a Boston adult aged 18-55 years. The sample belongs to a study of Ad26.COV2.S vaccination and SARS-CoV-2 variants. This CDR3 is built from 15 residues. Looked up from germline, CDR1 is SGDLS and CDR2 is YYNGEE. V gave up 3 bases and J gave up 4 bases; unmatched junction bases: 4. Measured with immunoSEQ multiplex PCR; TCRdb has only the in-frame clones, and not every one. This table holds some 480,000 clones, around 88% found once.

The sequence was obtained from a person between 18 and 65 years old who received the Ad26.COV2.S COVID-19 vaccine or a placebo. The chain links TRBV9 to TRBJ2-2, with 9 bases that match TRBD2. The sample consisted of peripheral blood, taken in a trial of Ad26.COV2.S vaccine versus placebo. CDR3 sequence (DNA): TGTGCCAGCAGCGCTGTAGCGGGAGTCACCGGGGAGCTGTTTTTT. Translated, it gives CASSAVAGVTGELFF.